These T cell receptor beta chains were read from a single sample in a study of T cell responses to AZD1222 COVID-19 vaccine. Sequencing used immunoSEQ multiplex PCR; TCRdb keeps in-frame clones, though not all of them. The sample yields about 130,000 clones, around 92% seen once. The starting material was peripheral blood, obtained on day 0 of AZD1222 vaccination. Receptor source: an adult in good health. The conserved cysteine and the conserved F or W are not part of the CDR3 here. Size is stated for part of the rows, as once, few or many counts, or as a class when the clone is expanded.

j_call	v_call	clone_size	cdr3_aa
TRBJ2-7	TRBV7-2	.	ASSLRQGPSYEQY
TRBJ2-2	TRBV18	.	ASSPSTAQTNTGELF
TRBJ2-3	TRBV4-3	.	ASSQVWATTDTQY
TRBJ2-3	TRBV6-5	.	ASVRSGGAPDTQY
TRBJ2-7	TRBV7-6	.	ASSLEGWEQY
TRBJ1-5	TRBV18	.	ASSPGVDQPQH
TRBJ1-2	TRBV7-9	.	ASSDQGAYGYT
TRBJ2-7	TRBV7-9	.	ASSSTGGYEQY
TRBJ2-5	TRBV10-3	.	AISERTGDETQY
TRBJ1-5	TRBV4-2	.	ASSQHDGRINQPQH
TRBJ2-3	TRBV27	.	ASSLSLLGTSPTDTQY
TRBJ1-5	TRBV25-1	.	ASSEGGGAQH
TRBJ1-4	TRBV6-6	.	ASSYSSGEKLF
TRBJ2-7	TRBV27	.	ASRQGDIFSYEQY
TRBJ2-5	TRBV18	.	ASSPGAGETQY
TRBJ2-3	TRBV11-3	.	ASSQGPGGRLDTQY
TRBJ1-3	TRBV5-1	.	ASSQVGGTGNTIY
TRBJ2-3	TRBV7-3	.	ASSPGRDSTDTQY
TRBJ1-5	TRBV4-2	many	ASSQDRASNQPQH
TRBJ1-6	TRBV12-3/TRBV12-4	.	ASSRLQNQALH
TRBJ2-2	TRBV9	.	ASSEGLRSGGGNTGELF
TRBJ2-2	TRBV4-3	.	ASSQGDRDTGELF
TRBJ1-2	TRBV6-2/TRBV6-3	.	ASSRTGGLYGYT
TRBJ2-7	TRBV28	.	ASSPDTTYEQY
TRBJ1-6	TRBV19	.	ASSILLRQDSPRRYSLH
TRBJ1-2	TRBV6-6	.	ASSEGTDSGYT
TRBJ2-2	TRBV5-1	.	ASSLPPGVTNTGELF
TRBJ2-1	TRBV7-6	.	ASSGIDRIPLREQF
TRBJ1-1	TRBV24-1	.	ATSDEPNTEAF
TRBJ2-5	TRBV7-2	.	ASSSGWETQY
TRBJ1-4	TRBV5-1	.	ASSLAGPTNEKLF
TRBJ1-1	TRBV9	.	ASSVAARAGDTEAF
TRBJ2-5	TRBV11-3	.	ASSFSGSGETQY
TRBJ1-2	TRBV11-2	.	ASSTGQGGASNYGYT
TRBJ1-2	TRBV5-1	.	ASSLVGGNYGYT
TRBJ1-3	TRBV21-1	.	ASSKVRTAGPKPGNTIY
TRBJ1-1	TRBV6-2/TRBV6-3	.	ASSQQGWNTEAF
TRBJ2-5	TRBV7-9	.	ASSVLAGVETQY